The T cell receptor beta chain under discussion was sequenced for a study of blood T cell repertoires in COVID-19. As for the study in general: COVID-19 samples, acute and convalescent, were from the United States, Italy and Spain. From T cells, B-cell-depleted T cells, or PBMCs came the material, which was cDNA or gDNA.

In the authors' methods: Reference gene primer amplification yielded estimated nucleated cell counts. The assay was immunoSEQ multiplex PCR, and TCRdb's table has in-frame clones only and misses some. V and J calls and clone size come straight from that table; D and trimming were deduced from the DNA. The sample has hundreds of thousands of clones; around 82% are singletons. With 3 bases removed from V and 2 bases from J, the gap between germline ends came to 14 bases. From germline, CDR1 is LNHDA and CDR2 SQIVND (reference sequence). The CDR3 runs to 16 residues. Sample: peripheral blood. The rearrangement uses TRBV19 and TRBJ1-5; no clear D. The receptor was isolated from a woman in her forties or fifties with acute or convalescent COVID-19. CDR3 sequence: CASSMADLSGNQPQHF. CDR3 sequence (DNA): TGTGCCAGTAGTATGGCCGATTTAAGTGGCAATCAGCCCCAGCATTTT. The full variable domain, its missing parts supplied by reference TRBV19 and TRBJ1-5, is DGGITQSPKYLFRKEGQNVTLSCEQNLNHDAMYWYRQDPGQGLRLIYYSQIVNDFQKGDIAEGYSVSREKKESFPLTVTSAQKNPTAFYLCASSMADLSGNQPQHFGDGTRLSIL.